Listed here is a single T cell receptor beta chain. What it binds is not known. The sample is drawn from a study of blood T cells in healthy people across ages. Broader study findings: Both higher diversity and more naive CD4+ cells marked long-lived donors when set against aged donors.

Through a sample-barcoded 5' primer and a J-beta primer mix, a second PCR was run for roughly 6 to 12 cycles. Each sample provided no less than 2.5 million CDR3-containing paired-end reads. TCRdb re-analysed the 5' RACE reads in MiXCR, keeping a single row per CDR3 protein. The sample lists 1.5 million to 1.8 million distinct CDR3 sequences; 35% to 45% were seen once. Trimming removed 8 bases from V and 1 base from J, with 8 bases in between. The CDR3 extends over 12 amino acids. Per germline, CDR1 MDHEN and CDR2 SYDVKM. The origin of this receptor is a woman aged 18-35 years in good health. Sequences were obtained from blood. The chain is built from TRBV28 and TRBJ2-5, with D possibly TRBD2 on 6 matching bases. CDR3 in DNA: TGTGCCAGCGGGAGGTTCCAAGAGACCCAGTACTTC. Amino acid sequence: CASGRFQETQYF.